This TCR beta chain emerged from a study of shared clonotypes between healthy human individuals. Profiled with immunoSEQ multiplex PCR; TCRdb holds only in-frame clones, not every one. This sample carries roughly 890,000 clones, around 92% of them seen once, and the ten largest clones take 24%. This CDR3 comprises 15 residues. Per the germline V gene, CDR1 is MNHEY and CDR2 is SMNVEV (reference sequence). Trimming took off 4 bases at V and 5 bases at J, with 16 bases between the two ends. Points from the study as a whole: Sorted-subset sequencing was shown by rarefaction to be incomplete despite large depth. Memory subsets had estimated richness that was generally smaller than that of naive subsets.

Cells designated naive CD8 were CD45RO-negative and were positively selected for CCR7, with terminally differentiated effector memory CD45RA+ cells excluded. As to this clone: The target antigen is unknown.

The material sequenced was naive CD8+ T cells sorted from blood. The J gene is TRBJ2-3, the V gene TRBV27, with unresolved D. The receptor's source is a man younger than 45 in good health. The CDR3 spells CASSSAVGERDTQYF. The CDR3 DNA reads TGTGCCAGCAGTTCGGCGGTCGGAGAGAGAGATACGCAGTATTTT.